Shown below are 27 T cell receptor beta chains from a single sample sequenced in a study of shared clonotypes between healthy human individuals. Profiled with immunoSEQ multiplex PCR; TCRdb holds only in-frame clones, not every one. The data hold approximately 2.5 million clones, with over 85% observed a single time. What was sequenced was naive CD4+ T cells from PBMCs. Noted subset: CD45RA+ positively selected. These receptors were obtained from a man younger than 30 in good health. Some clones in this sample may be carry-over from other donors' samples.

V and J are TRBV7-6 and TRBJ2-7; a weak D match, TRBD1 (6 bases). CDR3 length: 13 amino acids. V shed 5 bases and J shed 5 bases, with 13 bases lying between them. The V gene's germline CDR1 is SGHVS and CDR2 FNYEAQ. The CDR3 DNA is TGTGCCAGCAGCCAAACAGGGAGCCACGAGCAGTACTTC. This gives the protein CASSQTGSHEQYF.

The CDR3 is CASSPRWGDETQYF. The CDR3 DNA sequence: TGTGCCAGCAGTCCCCGCTGGGGCGACGAGACCCAGTACTTC. This chain uses TRBV27 with TRBJ2-5, with a possible D match to TRBD1 (5 bases). Trimming left V 5 bases short and J 5 bases short, with 15 bases between. The CDR3 sequence is 14 residues long. Germline V gene data show CDR1 as MNHEY and CDR2 as SMNVEV (reference sequence).

CDR3 DNA sequence: TGTGCCAGCAGTTTATATAGGACAGGGGTCTCTGGAAACACCATATATTTT. Translated, it gives CASSLYRTGVSGNTIYF. J is TRBJ1-3 and V is TRBV28; 9 bases fit TRBD1. CDR1 and CDR2 (germline): MDHEN, SYDVKM. V was pared by 1 base and J by 0 bases, with 4 bases of the junction left unmatched. The CDR3 length is 17 residues.

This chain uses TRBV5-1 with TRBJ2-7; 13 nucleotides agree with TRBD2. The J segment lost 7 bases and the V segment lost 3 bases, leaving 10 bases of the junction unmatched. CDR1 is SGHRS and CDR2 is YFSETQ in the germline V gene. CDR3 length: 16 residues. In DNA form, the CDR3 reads TGCGCCAGCAGCTACGGACTAGCGGGGGTTACGGTGGAGCAGTACTTC. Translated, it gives CASSYGLAGVTVEQYF.

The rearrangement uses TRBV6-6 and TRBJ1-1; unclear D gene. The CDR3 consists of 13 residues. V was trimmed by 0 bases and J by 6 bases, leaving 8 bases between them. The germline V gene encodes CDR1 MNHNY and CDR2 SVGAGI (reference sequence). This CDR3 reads CASSYSIQSEAFF. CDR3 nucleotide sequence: TGTGCCAGCAGTTACTCGATTCAGTCTGAAGCTTTCTTT.

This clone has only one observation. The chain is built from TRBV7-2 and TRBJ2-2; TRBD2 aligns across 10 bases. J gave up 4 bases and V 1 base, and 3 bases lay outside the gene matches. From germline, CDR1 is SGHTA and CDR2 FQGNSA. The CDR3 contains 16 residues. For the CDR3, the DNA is TGTGCCAGCAGCTTAGTGGCTAGCGGGAGCACCGGGGAGCTGTTTTTT. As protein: CASSLVASGSTGELFF. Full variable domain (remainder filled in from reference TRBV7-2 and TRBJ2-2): GAGVSQSPSNKVTEKGKDVELRCDPISGHTALYWYRQSLGQGLEFLIYFQGNSAPDKSGLPSDRFSAERTGGSVSTLTIQRTQQEDSAVYLCASSLVASGSTGELFFGEGSRLTVL.

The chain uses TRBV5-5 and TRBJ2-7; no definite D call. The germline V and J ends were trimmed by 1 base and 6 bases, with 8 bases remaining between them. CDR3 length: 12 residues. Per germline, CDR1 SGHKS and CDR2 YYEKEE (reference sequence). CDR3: CASSLTTFEQYF. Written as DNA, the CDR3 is TGTGCCAGCAGCTTGACGACTTTCGAGCAGTACTTC.

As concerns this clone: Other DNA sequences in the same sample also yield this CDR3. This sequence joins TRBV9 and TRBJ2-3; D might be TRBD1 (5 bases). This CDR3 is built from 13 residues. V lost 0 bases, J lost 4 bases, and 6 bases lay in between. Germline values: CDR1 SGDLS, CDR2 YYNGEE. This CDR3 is CASSVARADTQYF. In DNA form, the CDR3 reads TGTGCCAGCAGCGTAGCCAGGGCAGATACGCAGTATTTT.

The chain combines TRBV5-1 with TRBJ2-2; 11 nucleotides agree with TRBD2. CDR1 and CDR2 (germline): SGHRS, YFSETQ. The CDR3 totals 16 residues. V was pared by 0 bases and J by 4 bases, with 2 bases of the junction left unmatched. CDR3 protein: CASSLELAGATGELFF. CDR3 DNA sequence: TGCGCCAGCAGCTTGGAACTAGCGGGAGCCACCGGGGAGCTGTTTTTT.

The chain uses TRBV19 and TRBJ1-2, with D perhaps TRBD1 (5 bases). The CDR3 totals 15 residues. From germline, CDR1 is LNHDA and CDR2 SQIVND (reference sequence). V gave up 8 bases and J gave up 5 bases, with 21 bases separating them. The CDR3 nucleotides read TGTGCCAGTGGACTTGTCGGGGCCTTCCCTTATGGCTACACCTTC. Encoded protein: CASGLVGAFPYGYTF.

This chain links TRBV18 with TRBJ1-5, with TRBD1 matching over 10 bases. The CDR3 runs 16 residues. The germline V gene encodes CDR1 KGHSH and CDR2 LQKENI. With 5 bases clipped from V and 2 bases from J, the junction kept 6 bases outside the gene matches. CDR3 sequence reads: CASSKPGTGGNQPQHF. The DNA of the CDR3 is TGTGCCAGCTCAAAACCCGGGACAGGGGGCAATCAGCCCCAGCATTTT.

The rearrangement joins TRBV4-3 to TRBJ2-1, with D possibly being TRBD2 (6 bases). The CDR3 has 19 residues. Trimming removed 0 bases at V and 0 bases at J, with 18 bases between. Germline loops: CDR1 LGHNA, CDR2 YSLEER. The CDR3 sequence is CASSQDFLSGRTSYNEQFF. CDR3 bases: TGCGCCAGCAGCCAAGATTTCTTAAGCGGGCGCACCTCCTACAATGAGCAGTTCTTC.

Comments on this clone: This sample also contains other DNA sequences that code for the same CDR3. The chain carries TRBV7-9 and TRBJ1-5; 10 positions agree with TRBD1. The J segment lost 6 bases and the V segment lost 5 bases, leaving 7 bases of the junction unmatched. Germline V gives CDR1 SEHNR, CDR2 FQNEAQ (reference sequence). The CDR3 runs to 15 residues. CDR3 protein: CASSLGTGVGQPQHF. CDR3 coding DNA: TGTGCCAGCAGCCTCGGGACAGGGGTTGGTCAGCCCCAGCATTTT.

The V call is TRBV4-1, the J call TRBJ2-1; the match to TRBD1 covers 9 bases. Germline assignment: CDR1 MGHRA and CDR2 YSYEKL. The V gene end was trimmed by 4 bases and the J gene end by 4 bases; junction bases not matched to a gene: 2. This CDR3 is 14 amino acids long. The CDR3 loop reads CASSPGTGYNEQFF. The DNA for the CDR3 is TGCGCCAGCAGCCCCGGGACAGGGTACAATGAGCAGTTCTTC.

The CDR3 loop is CASSIGGHSSSYTF. CDR3 nucleotides: TGTGCCAGTAGTATTGGGGGACATAGTTCGAGCTACACCTTC. The chain recombines TRBV19 with TRBJ1-2, with a possible D match to TRBD1 (6 bases). The V end lost 3 bases, the J end lost 9 bases, and 17 bases lay between the germline ends. The germline CDR1 and CDR2 sequences are LNHDA and SQIVND (reference sequence). This CDR3 is built from 14 residues.

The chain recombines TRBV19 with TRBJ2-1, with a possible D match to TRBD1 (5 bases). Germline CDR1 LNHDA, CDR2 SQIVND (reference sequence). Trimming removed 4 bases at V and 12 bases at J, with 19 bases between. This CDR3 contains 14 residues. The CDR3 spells CASSTRYDHRGQFF. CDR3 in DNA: TGTGCCAGTAGTACCCGCTATGACCATAGGGGGCAGTTCTTC.

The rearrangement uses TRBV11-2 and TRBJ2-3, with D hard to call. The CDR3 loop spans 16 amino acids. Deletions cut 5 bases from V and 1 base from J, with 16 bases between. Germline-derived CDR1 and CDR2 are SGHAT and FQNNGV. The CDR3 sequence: CASSTNWGPGTDTQYF. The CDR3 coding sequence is TGTGCCAGCAGCACGAACTGGGGTCCAGGCACAGATACGCAGTATTTT.

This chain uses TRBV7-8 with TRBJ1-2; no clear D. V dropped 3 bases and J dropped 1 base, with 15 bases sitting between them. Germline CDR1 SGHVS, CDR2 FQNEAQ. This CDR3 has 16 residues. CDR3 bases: TGTGCCAGCAGCTTTTTGAACCCCCGAGATAACTATGGCTACACCTTC. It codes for CASSFLNPRDNYGYTF.

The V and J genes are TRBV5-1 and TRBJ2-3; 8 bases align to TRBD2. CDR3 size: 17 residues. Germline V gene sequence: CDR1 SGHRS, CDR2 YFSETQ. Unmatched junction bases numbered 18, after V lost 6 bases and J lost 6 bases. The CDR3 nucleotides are TGCGCCAGCAAATCCTCTGGGGGACTAGGACTCGCTGATACGCAGTATTTT. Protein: CASKSSGGLGLADTQYF. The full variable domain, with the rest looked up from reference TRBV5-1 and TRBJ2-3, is KAGVTQTPRYLIKTRGQQVTLSCSPISGHRSVSWYQQTPGQGLQFLFEYFSETQRNKGNFPGRFSGRQFSNSRSEMNVSTLELGDSALYLCASKSSGGLGLADTQYFGPGTRLTVL.

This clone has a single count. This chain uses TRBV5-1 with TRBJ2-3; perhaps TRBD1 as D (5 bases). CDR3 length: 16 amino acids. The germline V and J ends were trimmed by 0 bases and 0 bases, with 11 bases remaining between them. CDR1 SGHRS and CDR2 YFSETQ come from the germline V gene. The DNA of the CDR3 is TGCGCCAGCAGCTTGGGCCGACAGAGTAGCACAGATACGCAGTATTTT. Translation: CASSLGRQSSTDTQYF.

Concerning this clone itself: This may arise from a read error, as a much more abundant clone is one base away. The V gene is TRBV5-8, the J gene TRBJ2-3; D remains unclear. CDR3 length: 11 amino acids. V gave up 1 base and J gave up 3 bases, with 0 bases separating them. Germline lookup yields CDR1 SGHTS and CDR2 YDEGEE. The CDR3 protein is CASSLTDTQYF. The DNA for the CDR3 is TGTGCCAGCAGCTTGACAGATACGCAGTATTTT.

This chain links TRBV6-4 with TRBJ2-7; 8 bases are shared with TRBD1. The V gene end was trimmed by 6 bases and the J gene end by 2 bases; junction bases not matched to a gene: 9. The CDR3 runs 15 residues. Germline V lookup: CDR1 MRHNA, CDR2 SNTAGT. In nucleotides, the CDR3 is TGTGCCAGCAGCGGAAGGCAGGGGGCTCCCTACGAGCAGTACTTC. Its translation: CASSGRQGAPYEQYF.

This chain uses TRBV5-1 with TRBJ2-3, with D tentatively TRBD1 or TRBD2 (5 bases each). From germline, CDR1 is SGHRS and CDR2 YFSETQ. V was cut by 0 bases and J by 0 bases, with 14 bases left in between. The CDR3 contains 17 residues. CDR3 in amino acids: CASSLARDLFSTDTQYF. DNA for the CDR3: TGCGCCAGCAGCTTGGCGAGGGACCTTTTTAGCACAGATACGCAGTATTTT.

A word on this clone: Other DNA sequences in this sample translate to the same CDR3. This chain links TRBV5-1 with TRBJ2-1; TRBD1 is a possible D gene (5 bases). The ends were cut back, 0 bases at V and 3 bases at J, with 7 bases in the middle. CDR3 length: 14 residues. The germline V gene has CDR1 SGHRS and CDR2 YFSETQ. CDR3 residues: CASSLEGIYNEQFF. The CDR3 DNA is TGCGCCAGCAGCTTGGAGGGGATCTACAATGAGCAGTTCTTC.

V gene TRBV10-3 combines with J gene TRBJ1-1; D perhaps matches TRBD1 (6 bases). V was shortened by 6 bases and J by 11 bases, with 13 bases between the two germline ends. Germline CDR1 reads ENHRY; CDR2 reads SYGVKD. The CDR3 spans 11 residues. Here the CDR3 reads CAISQQGRAFF. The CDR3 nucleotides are TGTGCCATCAGCCAACAGGGTCGGGCTTTCTTT.

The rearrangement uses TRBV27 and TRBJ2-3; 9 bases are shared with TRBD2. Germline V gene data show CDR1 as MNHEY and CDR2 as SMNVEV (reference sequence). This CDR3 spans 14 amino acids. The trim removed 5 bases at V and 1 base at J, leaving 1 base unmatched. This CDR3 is CASSRLAGTDTQYF. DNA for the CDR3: TGTGCCAGCAGTCGACTAGCGGGCACAGATACGCAGTATTTT.

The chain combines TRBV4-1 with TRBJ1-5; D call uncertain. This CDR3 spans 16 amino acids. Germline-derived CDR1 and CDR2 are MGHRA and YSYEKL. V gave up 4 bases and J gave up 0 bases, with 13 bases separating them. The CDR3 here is CASSLEGGHSNQPQHF. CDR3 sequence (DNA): TGCGCCAGCAGCCTCGAGGGTGGGCATAGCAATCAGCCCCAGCATTTT.